The source of this T cell receptor beta chain is a study of T cell responses to AZD1222 COVID-19 vaccine. This CDR3 is built from 16 residues. Trimming at V came to 4 bases and at J to 0 bases, leaving 8 bases not matched to a gene. Germline loops: CDR1 SGHNT, CDR2 YYREEE (reference sequence). The table came from immunoSEQ multiplex PCR; TCRdb's copy has only in-frame clones and leaves some out. The sample yields fewer than 200,000 clones, 88% seen once. The chain uses TRBV5-4 and TRBJ1-1; 8 bases are a match to TRBD1. The clonotype originates from an adult who received the AZD1222 COVID-19 vaccine. The input for sequencing was peripheral blood, taken 28 days after the second AZD1222 dose. CDR3 in amino acids: CASSLGQALMNTEAFF. The DNA of the CDR3 is TGTGCCAGCAGCCTGGGACAGGCCCTAATGAACACTGAAGCTTTCTTT.